Below, 20 T cell receptor beta chains from the same sample are listed, as sequenced in a study of T cell clonotyping in hematopoietic cell transplantation. The repertoire was sequenced with immunoSEQ multiplex PCR; TCRdb's copy has only in-frame clones and lacks some. The repertoire holds about 7,200 clones, with approximately 91% as singletons. Sample: PBMCs, taken 30 days after allogeneic stem cell transplant. The origin of the receptors is a female patient between 50 and 59 years old who had an allogeneic stem cell transplant from an unrelated donor, so the T cells may come from the graft donor. Some clones in this sample may be carry-over from other donors' samples.

The chain uses TRBV29-1 and TRBJ2-7, with unresolved D. The CDR3 consists of 13 residues. Germline V gene data show CDR1 as SQVTM and CDR2 as ANQGSEA. The V gene lost 6 bases and the J gene lost 3 bases, with 15 bases spanning the gap. The CDR3 nucleotides are TGCAGCGTCGCCCCGACCGGAGACTACGAGCAGTACTTC. This gives the protein CSVAPTGDYEQYF.

This clone was counted once. This chain joins TRBV9 and TRBJ2-3, with D perhaps TRBD1 or TRBD2 (5 bases each). The ends were cut back, 2 bases at V and 4 bases at J, with 11 bases in the middle. The germline gives CDR1 SGDLS, CDR2 YYNGEE. The CDR3 consists of 14 residues. CDR3: CASSVTGAADTQYF. The CDR3 nucleotides read TGTGCCAGCAGCGTTACAGGAGCGGCAGATACGCAGTATTTT.

The CDR3 reads CATSRGTGEGTQYF. CDR3 coding DNA: TGTGCCACCAGCAGAGGGACTGGCGAGGGGACCCAGTACTTC. V usage is TRBV15 and J usage is TRBJ2-5, with a possible D match to TRBD2 (5 bases). The CDR3 consists of 14 residues. From germline, CDR1 is LNHNV and CDR2 YYDKDF (reference sequence). V was pared by 1 base and J by 7 bases, with 13 bases between.

The chain links TRBV18 to TRBJ1-5; no reliable D call. Germline CDR1 is KGHSH and CDR2 is LQKENI. The CDR3 consists of 15 residues. Trimming left V 8 bases short and J 5 bases short, with 19 bases between. The CDR3 nucleotides read TGTGCCAGCCGAGGAGGCCCTGGCGGGGATCAGCCCCAGCATTTT. Amino acid sequence: CASRGGPGGDQPQHF. Supplemented by reference TRBV18 and TRBJ1-5, the full variable domain reads NAGVMQNPRHLVRRRGQEARLRCSPMKGHSHVYWYRQLPEEGLKFMVYLQKENIIDESGMPKERFSAEFPKEGPSILRIQQVVRGDSAAYFCASRGGPGGDQPQHFGDGTRLSIL.

This chain links TRBV30 with TRBJ2-1, with 7 nucleotides matching TRBD2. V shed 0 bases and J 3 bases; nucleotides not matched to a gene: 2. This CDR3 region has 14 residues. The V gene's germline CDR1 is GTSNPN and CDR2 SVGIG (reference sequence). DNA of the CDR3: TGTGCCTGGAGTGTCGGCGGGGGCTACAATGAGCAGTTCTTC. Translating gives CAWSVGGGYNEQFF.

The genes are TRBV7-9 and TRBJ1-2; D unresolved. Trimming stripped 8 bases from V and 4 bases from J, with 8 bases between. Germline V CDR1 and CDR2: SEHNR, FQNEAQ (reference sequence). The CDR3 has 11 residues. Here the CDR3 DNA reads TGTGCCAGCGGTAACTCCTATGGCTACACCTTC. This sequence encodes CASGNSYGYTF.

The chain joins TRBV11-3 to TRBJ2-5; 7 bases line up with TRBD1. The CDR3 is made up of 14 amino acids. Germline values: CDR1 SGHNT, CDR2 YENEEA. The V gene end was trimmed by 5 bases and the J gene end by 1 base; junction bases not matched to a gene: 4. CDR3 in amino acids: CASSRQGVQETQYF. The DNA for the CDR3 is TGTGCCAGCAGCCGACAGGGCGTCCAAGAGACCCAGTACTTC.

The chain carries TRBV6-6 and TRBJ1-6, with D uncertain. The V end lost 2 bases, the J end lost 2 bases, and 7 bases lay between the germline ends. Germline V gene lookup returns CDR1 MNHNY and CDR2 SVGAGI (reference sequence). The CDR3 sequence is 15 residues long. For the CDR3, the DNA is TGTGCCAGCAGTTACGCGGCGGCCTATAATTCACCCCTCCACTTT. Translating gives CASSYAAAYNSPLHF.

The chain is built from TRBV5-1 and TRBJ1-5; tentatively, D is TRBD1 (6 bases). Germline lookup yields CDR1 SGHRS and CDR2 YFSETQ. This CDR3 has 15 amino acids. The ends were cut back, 0 bases at V and 2 bases at J, with 9 bases in the middle. The CDR3 DNA reads as TGCGCCAGCAGCTTGGGGGGGGCGGGCAATCAGCCCCAGCATTTT. It yields the protein CASSLGGAGNQPQHF.

The chain joins TRBV30 to TRBJ2-2; the D is unclear. The V gene's germline CDR1 is GTSNPN and CDR2 SVGIG (reference sequence). Deletions cut 4 bases from V and 2 bases from J, with 8 bases between. This CDR3 region has 13 residues. The CDR3: CAWKSGNTGELFF. The CDR3 DNA reads as TGTGCCTGGAAATCGGGTAACACCGGGGAGCTGTTTTTT.

V gene TRBV7-2 combines with J gene TRBJ1-6; the D gene is possibly TRBD1 (5 bases). V dropped 3 bases and J dropped 10 bases, with 19 bases sitting between them. Germline-derived CDR1 and CDR2 are SGHTA and FQGNSA. This CDR3 is 16 amino acids long. The CDR3 DNA reads as TGTGCCAGCAGCTTGACACCACCGGGGGGGAACTCACCCCTCCACTTT. Protein: CASSLTPPGGNSPLHF.

The rearrangement links TRBV30 to TRBJ1-5, with D unresolved. V dropped 1 base and J dropped 5 bases, with 9 bases sitting between them. CDR3 size: 13 residues. CDR1 is GTSNPN, CDR2 SVGIG, per germline (reference sequence). The CDR3 coding sequence is TGTGCCTGGAGTGCTACGTCCTATCAGCCCCAGCATTTT. It codes for CAWSATSYQPQHF.

V and J are TRBV4-3 and TRBJ1-2; 9 positions agree with TRBD1. J was trimmed by 4 bases and V by 1 base; bases with no gene match: 4. This CDR3 contains 15 residues. Germline V gene data show CDR1 as LGHNA and CDR2 as YSLEER. The CDR3 region is CASSQGTGGGYGYTF. The CDR3 DNA reads as TGCGCCAGCAGCCAAGGAACAGGGGGCGGCTATGGCTACACCTTC.

The rearrangement joins TRBV5-1 to TRBJ2-7, with a tentative D call TRBD2 (5 bases). Trimming cost V 0 bases and J 5 bases, with 15 bases left between them. This CDR3 has 15 residues. Germline CDR1 is SGHRS and CDR2 is YFSETQ. The CDR3 DNA follows: TGCGCCAGCAGCTTGGTTGTAGAGGGAGCAAACGAGCAGTACTTC. This sequence encodes CASSLVVEGANEQYF.

The chain has TRBV4-1 and TRBJ1-4; D ambiguous. V was shortened by 1 base and J by 6 bases, with 6 bases between the two germline ends. The germline CDR1 and CDR2 sequences are MGHRA and YSYEKL. The CDR3 loop spans 13 amino acids. The DNA for the CDR3 is TGCGCCAGCAGCCAAGGTGTTGATGAAAAACTGTTTTTT. Its protein product is CASSQGVDEKLFF.

The rearrangement joins TRBV5-5 to TRBJ2-5, with TRBD1 matching over 8 bases. The CDR3 extends over 14 amino acids. After removal of 4 bases from V and 5 bases from J, the junction contained 7 bases not matched to a gene. Germline V gene lookup returns CDR1 SGHKS and CDR2 YYEKEE (reference sequence). CDR3: CASSRTGIEETQYF. CDR3 in DNA: TGTGCCAGCAGCCGGACAGGGATCGAGGAGACCCAGTACTTC.

The chain links TRBV6-1 to TRBJ1-5, with D maybe TRBD1 (6 bases). Germline V gives CDR1 MNHNS, CDR2 SASEGT. The CDR3 covers 14 residues. Trimming stripped 3 bases from V and 9 bases from J, with 15 bases between. The CDR3 coding sequence is TGTGCCAGCAGTGATCACGGGGGCCAGGGGCCCCAGCATTTT. The encoded protein is CASSDHGGQGPQHF.

This rearrangement joins TRBV7-2 to TRBJ2-1; D is uncertain. V was pared by 1 base and J by 4 bases, with 5 bases between. Germline V gene data show CDR1 as SGHTA and CDR2 as FQGNSA. The CDR3 is made up of 13 amino acids. The CDR3, as DNA: TGTGCCAGCAGCTTAGGAATTTACAATGAGCAGTTCTTC. It translates to CASSLGIYNEQFF.

The chain has TRBV11-1 and TRBJ1-4; the D is unclear. CDR1 and CDR2 (germline): SGHAT, FQDESV (reference sequence). The CDR3 loop spans 13 amino acids. V lost 1 base to trimming and J lost 8 bases, with 8 bases between them. The CDR3 DNA follows: TGTGCCAGCAGCTTAGGACGGGCAGAAAAACTGTTTTTT. This codes for CASSLGRAEKLFF.

V gene TRBV25-1 combines with J gene TRBJ1-1; 8 bases line up with TRBD1. The CDR3 has 13 amino acids. The V segment lost 6 bases and the J segment 6 bases; nucleotides outside the gene matches: 6. Per the germline V gene, CDR1 is MGHDK and CDR2 is SYGVNS. CDR3 region: CASRDPQGAEAFF. The CDR3 nucleotides read TGTGCCAGCAGAGATCCACAGGGGGCTGAAGCTTTCTTT.